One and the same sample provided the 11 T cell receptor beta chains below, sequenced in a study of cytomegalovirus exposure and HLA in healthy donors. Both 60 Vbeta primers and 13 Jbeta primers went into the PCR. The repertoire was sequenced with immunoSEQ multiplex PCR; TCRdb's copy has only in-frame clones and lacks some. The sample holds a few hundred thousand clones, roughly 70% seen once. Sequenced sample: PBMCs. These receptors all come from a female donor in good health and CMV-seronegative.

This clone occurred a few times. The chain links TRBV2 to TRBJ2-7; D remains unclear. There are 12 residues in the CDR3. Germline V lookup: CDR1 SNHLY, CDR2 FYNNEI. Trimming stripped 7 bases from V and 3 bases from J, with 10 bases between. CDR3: CASTLQNYEQYF. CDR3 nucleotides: TGTGCCAGCACCTTACAAAACTACGAGCAGTACTTC.

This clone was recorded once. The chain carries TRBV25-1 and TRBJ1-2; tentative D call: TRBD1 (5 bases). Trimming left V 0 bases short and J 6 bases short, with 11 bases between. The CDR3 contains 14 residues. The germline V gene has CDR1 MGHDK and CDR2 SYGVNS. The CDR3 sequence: CASSEYGRADGYTF. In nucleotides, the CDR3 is TGTGCCAGCAGTGAATACGGCAGGGCTGATGGCTACACCTTC.

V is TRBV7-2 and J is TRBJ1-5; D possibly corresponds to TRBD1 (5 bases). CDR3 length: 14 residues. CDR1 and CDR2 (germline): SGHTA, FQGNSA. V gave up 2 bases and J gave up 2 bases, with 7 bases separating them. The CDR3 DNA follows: TGTGCCAGCAGCTTACGGGGGGGCAATCAGCCCCAGCATTTT. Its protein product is CASSLRGGNQPQHF.

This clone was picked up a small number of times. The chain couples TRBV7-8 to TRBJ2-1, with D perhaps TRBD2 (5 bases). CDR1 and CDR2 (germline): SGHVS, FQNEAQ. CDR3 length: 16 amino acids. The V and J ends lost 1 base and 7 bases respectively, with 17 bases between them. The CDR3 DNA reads TGTGCCAGCAGCTTAGATGGGCGGGTTCGCGTAAATGAGCAGTTCTTC. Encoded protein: CASSLDGRVRVNEQFF.

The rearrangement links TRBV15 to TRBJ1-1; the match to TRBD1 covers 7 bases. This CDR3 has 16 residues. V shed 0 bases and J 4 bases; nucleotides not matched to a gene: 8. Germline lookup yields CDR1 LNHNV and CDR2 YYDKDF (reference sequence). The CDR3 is CATSRDRGRGATEAFF. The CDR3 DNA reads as TGTGCCACCAGCAGAGATCGGGGCAGGGGGGCCACTGAAGCTTTCTTT.

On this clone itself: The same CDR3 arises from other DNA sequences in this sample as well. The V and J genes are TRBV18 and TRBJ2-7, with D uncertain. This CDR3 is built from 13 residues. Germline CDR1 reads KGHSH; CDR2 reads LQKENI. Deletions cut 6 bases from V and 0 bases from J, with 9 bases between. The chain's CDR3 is CASSHSSSYEQYF. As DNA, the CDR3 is TGTGCCAGCTCGCACTCTAGCTCCTACGAGCAGTACTTC. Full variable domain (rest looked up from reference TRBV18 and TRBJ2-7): NAGVMQNPRHLVRRRGQEARLRCSPMKGHSHVYWYRQLPEEGLKFMVYLQKENIIDESGMPKERFSAEFPKEGPSILRIQQVVRGDSAAYFCASSHSSSYEQYFGPGTRLTVT.

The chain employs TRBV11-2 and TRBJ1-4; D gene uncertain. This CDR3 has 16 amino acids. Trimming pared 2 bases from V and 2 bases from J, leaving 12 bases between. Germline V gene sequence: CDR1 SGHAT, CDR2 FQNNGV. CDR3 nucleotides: TGTGCCAGCAGCTTAACCACGGGGATCACTAATGAAAAACTGTTTTTT. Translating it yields CASSLTTGITNEKLFF.

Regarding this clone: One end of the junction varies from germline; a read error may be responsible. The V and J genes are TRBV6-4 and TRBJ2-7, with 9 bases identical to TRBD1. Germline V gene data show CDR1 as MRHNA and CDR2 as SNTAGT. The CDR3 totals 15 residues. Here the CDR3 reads CASSDSEGQGYEQSF. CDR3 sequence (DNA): TGTGCCAGCAGTGACTCGGAGGGACAGGGATACGAGCAGTCCTTC.

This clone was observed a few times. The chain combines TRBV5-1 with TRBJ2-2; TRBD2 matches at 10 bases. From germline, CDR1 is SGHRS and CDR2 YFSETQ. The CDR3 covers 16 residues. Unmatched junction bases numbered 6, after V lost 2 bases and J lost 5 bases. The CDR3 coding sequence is TGCGCCAGCAGCTTTGGAAGCGGGAGGGCAACCGGGGAGCTGTTTTTT. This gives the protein CASSFGSGRATGELFF. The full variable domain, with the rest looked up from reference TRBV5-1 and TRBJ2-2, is KAGVTQTPRYLIKTRGQQVTLSCSPISGHRSVSWYQQTPGQGLQFLFEYFSETQRNKGNFPGRFSGRQFSNSRSEMNVSTLELGDSALYLCASSFGSGRATGELFFGEGSRLTVL.

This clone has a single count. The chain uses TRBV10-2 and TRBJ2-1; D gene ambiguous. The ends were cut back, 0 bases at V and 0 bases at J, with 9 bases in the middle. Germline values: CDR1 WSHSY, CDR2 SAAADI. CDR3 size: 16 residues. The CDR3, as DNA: TGCGCCAGCAGTGAGTCTTTTGGTAGCTCCTACAATGAGCAGTTCTTC. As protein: CASSESFGSSYNEQFF.

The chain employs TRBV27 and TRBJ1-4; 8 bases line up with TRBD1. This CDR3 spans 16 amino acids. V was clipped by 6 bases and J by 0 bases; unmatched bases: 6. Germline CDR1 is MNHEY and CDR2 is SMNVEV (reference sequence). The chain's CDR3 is CASSKDRETTNEKLFF. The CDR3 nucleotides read TGTGCCAGCAGCAAGGACAGGGAAACAACTAATGAAAAACTGTTTTTT.